Listed below are T cell receptor beta chains from one sample, sequenced in a study of cytomegalovirus exposure and HLA in healthy donors. Only in-frame clones appear in the TCRdb table, and some are missing; sequencing was by immunoSEQ multiplex PCR. Of some 87,000 clones listed, approximately 60% are singletons. Sequencing was carried out using PBMCs. Every receptor here comes from a young woman in good health and CMV-seropositive. The CDR3 runs from the conserved cysteine through the conserved F or W. Each record gives: V gene, D gene, clone size, J gene, CDR3 protein, CDR3 DNA. A D gene is named only where the DNA matches it firmly. The size field is filled for only some rows; it gives once, few, many or a size class.

>TRBV5-5|TRBD1|few|TRBJ2-2
CASLQGQMITGELFF
TGTGCCAGTCTCCAGGGACAGATGATCACCGGGGAGCTGTTTTTT
>TRBV7-8|NA|once|TRBJ2-7
CASSLEGGGKYEQYF
TGTGCCAGCAGCTTAGAGGGAGGGGGAAAGTACGAGCAGTACTTC
>TRBV27|TRBD1|NA|TRBJ1-1
CASTTLTGGTTEAFF
TGTGCCAGCACAACTCTAACAGGGGGGACCACTGAAGCTTTCTTT
>TRBV16|TRBD2|once|TRBJ2-3
CASSHSGGGDTQYF
TGTGCCAGCAGCCACTCCGGGGGGGGAGATACGCAGTATTTT
>TRBV2|TRBD1|NA|TRBJ2-7
CASGQGPQSTIYEQYF
TGTGCCAGCGGACAGGGACCCCAATCAACCATCTACGAGCAGTACTTC
>TRBV15|NA|NA|TRBJ2-7
CATSPSRQGCEQYF
TGTGCCACCAGCCCCAGCAGGCAGGGCTGCGAGCAGTACTTC
>TRBV2|TRBD1|few|TRBJ2-7
CASRTSTGTGSLHEQYF
TGTGCCAGCAGGACCTCTACCGGGACAGGGTCGCTCCACGAGCAGTACTTC
>TRBV18|NA|NA|TRBJ2-5
CASSPPARRKETQYF
TGTGCCAGCTCACCCCCAGCGCGGAGGAAAGAGACCCAGTACTTC
>TRBV5-5|NA|NA|TRBJ2-1
CASSLDAGRVGNEQFF
TGTGCCAGCAGCTTGGACGCGGGGCGGGTCGGGAATGAGCAGTTCTTC
>TRBV19|TRBD1|NA|TRBJ1-6
CASSSGTVKSPLHF
TGTGCCAGTAGCTCTGGGACAGTGAAATCACCCCTCCACTTT
>TRBV5-1|NA|NA|TRBJ1-5
CASSPQAGNNQPQHF
TGCGCCAGCAGCCCCCAGGCGGGCAACAATCAGCCCCAGCATTTT
>TRBV6-6|TRBD1|NA|TRBJ2-3
CASSYSRQGTTDTQYF
TGTGCCAGCAGTTACTCGAGACAGGGCACCACAGATACGCAGTATTTT
>TRBV30|TRBD1|NA|TRBJ2-7
CAWSPSRTGLSYEQYF
TGTGCCTGGAGTCCTTCTAGGACAGGCCTTTCCTACGAGCAGTACTTC
>TRBV13|TRBD1|NA|TRBJ2-3
CASSLGPGQGTDTQYF
TGTGCCAGCAGCTTAGGCCCGGGACAGGGCACAGATACGCAGTATTTT
>TRBV5-6|TRBD1|few|TRBJ1-2
CASSYRGGYTF
TGTGCCAGCAGTTACAGGGGCGGCTACACCTTC
>TRBV7-9|NA|NA|TRBJ2-3
CASSILGKHTDTQYF
TGTGCCAGCAGCATACTAGGGAAGCACACAGATACGCAGTATTTT
>TRBV6-1|NA|NA|TRBJ2-7
CASSEVQSYEQYF
TGTGCCAGCAGTGAAGTACAGAGCTACGAGCAGTACTTC
>TRBV19|TRBD2|NA|TRBJ2-3
CASSKRSGGASGTQYF
TGTGCCAGTAGTAAGCGCAGCGGGGGGGCCTCGGGTACGCAGTATTTT
>TRBV5-6|NA|few|TRBJ1-3
CASSFRVGGTIYF
TGTGCCAGCAGCTTCCGGGTCGGGGGCACCATATATTTT
>TRBV18|NA|few|TRBJ1-1
CASSPLGSDTEAFF
TGTGCCAGCTCACCACTCGGTTCGGACACTGAAGCTTTCTTT
>TRBV11-3|NA|NA|TRBJ2-1
CASSQNYNEQFF
TGTGCCAGCAGCCAAAACTACAATGAGCAGTTCTTC
>TRBV5-1|TRBD2|NA|TRBJ2-3
CASSVAGVRTDTQYF
TGCGCCAGCAGTGTAGCGGGGGTTCGCACAGATACGCAGTATTTT
>TRBV10-3|NA|NA|TRBJ2-1
CAITQGSPYNEQFF
TGTGCCATCACGCAGGGGTCACCCTACAATGAGCAGTTCTTC
>TRBV6-6|TRBD1|NA|TRBJ2-7
CASRKRTGYYEQYF
TGTGCCAGCAGGAAACGGACAGGATACTACGAGCAGTACTTC
>TRBV27|NA|few|TRBJ1-3
CASSQYPTSSGNTIYF
TGTGCCAGCAGCCAGTACCCAACTAGTTCCGGAAACACCATATATTTT
>TRBV19|NA|NA|TRBJ1-2
CASSRPAQANYGYTF
TGTGCCAGTAGTAGGCCTGCACAGGCTAACTATGGCTACACCTTC
>TRBV19|NA|NA|TRBJ1-5
CASGAGREPQHF
TGTGCCAGTGGGGCTGGGAGGGAGCCCCAGCATTTT
>TRBV28|NA|NA|TRBJ1-5
CASSPGGGGNQPQHF
TGTGCCAGCAGCCCCGGGGGTGGGGGCAATCAGCCCCAGCATTTT
>TRBV5-1|NA|NA|TRBJ2-7
CASKQGKGYEQYF
TGCGCCAGTAAACAGGGTAAGGGCTACGAGCAGTACTTC
>TRBV5-1|NA|NA|TRBJ1-1
CASNPLAGLNTEAFF
TGCGCCAGCAACCCGTTAGCAGGGCTGAACACTGAAGCTTTCTTT
>TRBV7-9|NA|NA|TRBJ2-2
CASSLYGELFF
TGTGCCAGCAGCTTATACGGGGAGCTGTTTTTT
>TRBV5-1|TRBD2|NA|TRBJ2-1
CASSQLPGTSMGEQFF
TGCGCCAGCAGCCAACTACCCGGGACTAGCATGGGTGAGCAGTTCTTC
>TRBV11-2|TRBD2|NA|TRBJ2-5
CASSGGRGAQETQYF
TGTGCCAGCAGCGGGGGGCGGGGGGCCCAAGAGACCCAGTACTTC
>TRBV10-2|NA|few|TRBJ1-2
CASSVREDIKYGYTF
TGCGCCAGCAGTGTAAGGGAGGATATTAAATATGGCTACACCTTC